This TCR beta chain was observed in a study of OX40 agonist ivuxolimab in advanced cancers. Study-wide points: Averaging showed that CD8+ T cells had more expanded clones than CD4+ did.

Trimming at V came to 0 bases and at J to 7 bases, leaving 9 bases not matched to a gene. This CDR3 comprises 16 residues. Per germline, CDR1 SGDLS and CDR2 YYNGEE. Concerning this clone itself: Its antigen is undetermined.

Sequenced by immunoSEQ multiplex PCR; TCRdb stores in-frame clones only, minus some. The table records roughly 110,000 clones, approximately 90% of them present only once. The chain employs TRBV9 and TRBJ2-1, with 8 positions matching TRBD2. The sequence derives from an adult with an advanced solid tumor such as melanoma, head and neck, liver or kidney cancer. The sample was CD4+ or CD8+ T cells sorted from blood, taken in a trial of the OX40 agonist ivuxolimab. CDR3 protein: CASSVEGRGGRNEQFF. The CDR3 DNA sequence: TGTGCCAGCAGCGTAGAAGGTCGGGGGGGCCGGAATGAGCAGTTCTTC. The full variable domain, with the rest looked up from reference TRBV9 and TRBJ2-1, is DSGVTQTPKHLITATGQRVTLRCSPRSGDLSVYWYQQSLDQGLQFLIQYYNGEERAKGNILERFSAQQFPDLHSELNLSSLELGDSALYFCASSVEGRGGRNEQFFGPGTRLTVL.